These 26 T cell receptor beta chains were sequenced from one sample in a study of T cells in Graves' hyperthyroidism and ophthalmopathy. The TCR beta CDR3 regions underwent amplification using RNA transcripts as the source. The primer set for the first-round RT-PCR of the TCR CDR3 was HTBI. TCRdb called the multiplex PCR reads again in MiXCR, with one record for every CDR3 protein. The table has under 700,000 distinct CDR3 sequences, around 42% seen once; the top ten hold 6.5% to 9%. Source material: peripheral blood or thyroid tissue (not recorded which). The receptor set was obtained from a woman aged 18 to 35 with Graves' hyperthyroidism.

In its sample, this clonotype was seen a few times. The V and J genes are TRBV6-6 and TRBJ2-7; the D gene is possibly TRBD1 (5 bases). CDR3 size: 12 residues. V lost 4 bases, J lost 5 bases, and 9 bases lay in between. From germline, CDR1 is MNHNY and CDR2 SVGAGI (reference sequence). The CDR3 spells CASSWEGDEQYF. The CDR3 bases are TGTGCCAGCAGTTGGGAAGGGGACGAGCAGTACTTC.

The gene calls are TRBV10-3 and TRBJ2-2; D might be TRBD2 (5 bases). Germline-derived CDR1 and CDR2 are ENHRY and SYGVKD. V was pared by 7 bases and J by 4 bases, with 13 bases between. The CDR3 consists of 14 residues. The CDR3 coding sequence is TGTGCCATCAATCGGGAAGCCGGCACCGGGGAGCTGTTTTTT. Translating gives CAINREAGTGELFF.

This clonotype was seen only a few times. The CDR3 reads CASSLEARGGYEQYF. The CDR3 coding sequence is TGTGCCAGCAGCTTAGAGGCCAGGGGTGGGTACGAGCAGTACTTC. The chain has TRBV7-2 and TRBJ2-7, with D possibly being TRBD1 (6 bases). Germline CDR1 and CDR2: SGHTA and FQGNSA. V was clipped by 1 base and J by 4 bases, with 14 bases between them. The CDR3 spans 15 residues.

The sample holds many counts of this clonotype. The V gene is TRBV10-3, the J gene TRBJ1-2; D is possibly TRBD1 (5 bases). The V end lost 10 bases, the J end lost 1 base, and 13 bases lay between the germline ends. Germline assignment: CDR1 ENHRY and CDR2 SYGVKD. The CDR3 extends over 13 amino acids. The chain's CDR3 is CASSPGNNYGYTF. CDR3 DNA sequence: TGTGCCAGCAGCCCAGGGAATAACTATGGCTACACCTTC.

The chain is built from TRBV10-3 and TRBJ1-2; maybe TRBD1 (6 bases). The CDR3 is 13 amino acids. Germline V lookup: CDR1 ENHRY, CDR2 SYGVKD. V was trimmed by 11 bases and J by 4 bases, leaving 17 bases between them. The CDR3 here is CAWSLLGAYGYTF. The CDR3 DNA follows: TGTGCCTGGAGTTTACTGGGGGCCTATGGCTACACCTTC.

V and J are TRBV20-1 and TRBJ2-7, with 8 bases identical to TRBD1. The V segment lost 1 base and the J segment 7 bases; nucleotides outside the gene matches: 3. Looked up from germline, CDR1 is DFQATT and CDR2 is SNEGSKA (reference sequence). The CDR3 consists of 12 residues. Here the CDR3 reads CSARVTGVEQYF. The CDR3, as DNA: TGCAGTGCTAGAGTGACAGGGGTTGAGCAGTACTTC.

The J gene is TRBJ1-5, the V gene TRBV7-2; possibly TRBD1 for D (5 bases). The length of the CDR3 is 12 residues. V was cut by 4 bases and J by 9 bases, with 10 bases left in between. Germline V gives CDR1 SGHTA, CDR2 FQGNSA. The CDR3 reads CASSYTGGPQHF. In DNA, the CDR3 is TGTGCCAGCAGCTACACGGGGGGGCCCCAGCATTTT. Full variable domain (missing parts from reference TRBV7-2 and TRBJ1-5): GAGVSQSPSNKVTEKGKDVELRCDPISGHTALYWYRQSLGQGLEFLIYFQGNSAPDKSGLPSDRFSAERTGGSVSTLTIQRTQQEDSAVYLCASSYTGGPQHFGDGTRLSIL.

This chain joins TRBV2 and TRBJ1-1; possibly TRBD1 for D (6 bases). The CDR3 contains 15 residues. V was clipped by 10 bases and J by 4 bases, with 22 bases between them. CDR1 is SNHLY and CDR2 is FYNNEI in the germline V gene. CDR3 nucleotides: TGTGCCATCAGCTCACCCGGGGGGCGCCTCACTGAAGCTTTCTTT. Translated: CAISSPGGRLTEAFF.

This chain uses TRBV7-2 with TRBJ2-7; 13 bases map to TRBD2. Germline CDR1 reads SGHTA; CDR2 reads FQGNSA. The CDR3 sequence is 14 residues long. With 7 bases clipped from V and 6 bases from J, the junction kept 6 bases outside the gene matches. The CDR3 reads CASTWTSGSGEQYF. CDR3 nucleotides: TGTGCCAGCACCTGGACTAGCGGGAGTGGCGAGCAGTACTTC.

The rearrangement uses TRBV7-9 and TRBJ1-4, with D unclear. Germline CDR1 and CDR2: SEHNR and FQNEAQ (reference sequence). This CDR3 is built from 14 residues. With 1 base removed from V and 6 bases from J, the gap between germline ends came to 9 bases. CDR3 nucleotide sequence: TGTGCCAGCAGCTTAGATAGCCACGATGAAAAACTGTTTTTT. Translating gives CASSLDSHDEKLFF.

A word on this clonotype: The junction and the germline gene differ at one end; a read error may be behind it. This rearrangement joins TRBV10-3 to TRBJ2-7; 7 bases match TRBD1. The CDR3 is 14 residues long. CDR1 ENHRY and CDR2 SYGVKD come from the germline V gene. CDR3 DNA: TGTGCCAGCAGTGCCGGACAGGAACTCTACGAGCAGTACTTC. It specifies CASSAGQELYEQYF.

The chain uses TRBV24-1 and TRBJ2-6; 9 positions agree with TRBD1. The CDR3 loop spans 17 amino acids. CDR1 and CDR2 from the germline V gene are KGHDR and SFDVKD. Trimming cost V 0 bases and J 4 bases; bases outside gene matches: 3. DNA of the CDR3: TGTGCCACCAGTGATTTGACAGGGGGCAGAGGGGCCAACGTCCTGACTTTC. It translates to CATSDLTGGRGANVLTF.

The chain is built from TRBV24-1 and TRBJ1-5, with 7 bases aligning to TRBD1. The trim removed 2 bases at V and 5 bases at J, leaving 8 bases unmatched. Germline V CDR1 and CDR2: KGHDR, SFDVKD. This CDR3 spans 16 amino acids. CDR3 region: CATSDSQKTGHQPQHF. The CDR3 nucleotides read TGTGCCACCAGTGATTCCCAAAAGACAGGGCATCAGCCCCAGCATTTT.

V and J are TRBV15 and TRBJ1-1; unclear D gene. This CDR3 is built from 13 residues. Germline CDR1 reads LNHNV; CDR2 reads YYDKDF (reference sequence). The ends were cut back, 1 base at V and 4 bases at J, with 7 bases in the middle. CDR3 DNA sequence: TGTGCCACCAGCAGAGCCTCTGGCACTGAAGCTTTCTTT. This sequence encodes CATSRASGTEAFF.

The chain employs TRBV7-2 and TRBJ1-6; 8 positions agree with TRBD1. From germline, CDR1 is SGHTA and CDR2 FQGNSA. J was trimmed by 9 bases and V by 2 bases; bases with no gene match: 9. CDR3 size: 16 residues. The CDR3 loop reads CASSLRAGTGRSPLHF. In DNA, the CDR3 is TGTGCCAGCAGCTTAAGGGCCGGGACAGGTCGTTCACCCCTCCACTTT.

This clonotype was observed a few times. The CDR3 sequence: CASSLIRENTEAFF. DNA of the CDR3: TGTGCCAGCAGTTTGATCCGCGAGAACACTGAAGCTTTCTTT. V is TRBV2 and J is TRBJ1-1, with D hard to call. The CDR3 is made up of 14 amino acids. V lost 5 bases and J lost 1, with 11 bases in between. Per the germline V gene, CDR1 is SNHLY and CDR2 is FYNNEI.

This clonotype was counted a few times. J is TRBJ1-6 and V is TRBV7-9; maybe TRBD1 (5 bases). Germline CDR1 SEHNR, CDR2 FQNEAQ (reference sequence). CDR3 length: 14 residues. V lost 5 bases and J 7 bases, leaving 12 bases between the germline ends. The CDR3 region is CASSQGLWNSPLHF. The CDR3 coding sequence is TGTGCCAGCAGCCAGGGTTTATGGAATTCACCCCTCCACTTT.

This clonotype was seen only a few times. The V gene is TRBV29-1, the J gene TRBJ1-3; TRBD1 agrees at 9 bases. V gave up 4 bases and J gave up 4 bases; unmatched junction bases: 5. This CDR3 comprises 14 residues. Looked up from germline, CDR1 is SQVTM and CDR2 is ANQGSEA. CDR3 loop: CSVGTGGQGNTIYF. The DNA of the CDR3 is TGCAGCGTTGGTACAGGGGGCCAAGGAAACACCATATATTTT. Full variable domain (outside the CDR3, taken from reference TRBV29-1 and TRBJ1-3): SAVISQKPSRDICQRGTSLTIQCQVDSQVTMMFWYRQQPGQSLTLIATANQGSEATYESGFVIDKFPISRPNLTFSTLTVSNMSPEDSSIYLCSVGTGGQGNTIYFGEGSWLTVV.

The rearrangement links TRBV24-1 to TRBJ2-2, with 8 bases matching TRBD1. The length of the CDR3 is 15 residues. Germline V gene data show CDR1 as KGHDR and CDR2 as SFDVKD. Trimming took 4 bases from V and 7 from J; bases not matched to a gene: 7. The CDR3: CATSESDRAGGELFF. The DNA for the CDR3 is TGTGCCACCAGTGAATCGGACAGGGCCGGCGGGGAGCTGTTTTTT.

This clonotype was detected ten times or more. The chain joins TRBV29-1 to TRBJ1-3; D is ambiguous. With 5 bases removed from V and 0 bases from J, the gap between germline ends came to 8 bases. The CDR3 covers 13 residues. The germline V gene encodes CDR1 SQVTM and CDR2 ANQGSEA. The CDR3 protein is CSVRALSGNTIYF. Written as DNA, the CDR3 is TGCAGCGTTCGAGCCCTCTCTGGAAACACCATATATTTT.

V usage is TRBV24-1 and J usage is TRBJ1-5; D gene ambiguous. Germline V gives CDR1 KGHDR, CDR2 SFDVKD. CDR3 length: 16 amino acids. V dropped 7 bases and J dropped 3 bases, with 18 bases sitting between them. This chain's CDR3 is CATSSEAGRPNQPQHF. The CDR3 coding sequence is TGTGCCACCAGCAGTGAAGCGGGCAGACCCAATCAGCCCCAGCATTTT.

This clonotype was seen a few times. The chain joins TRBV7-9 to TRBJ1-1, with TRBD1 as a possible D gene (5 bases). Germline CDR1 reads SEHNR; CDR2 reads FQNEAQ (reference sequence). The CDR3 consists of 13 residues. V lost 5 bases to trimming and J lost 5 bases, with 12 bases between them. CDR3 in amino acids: CASSLEGATEAFF. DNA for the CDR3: TGTGCCAGCAGCCTAGAAGGGGCTACTGAAGCTTTCTTT.

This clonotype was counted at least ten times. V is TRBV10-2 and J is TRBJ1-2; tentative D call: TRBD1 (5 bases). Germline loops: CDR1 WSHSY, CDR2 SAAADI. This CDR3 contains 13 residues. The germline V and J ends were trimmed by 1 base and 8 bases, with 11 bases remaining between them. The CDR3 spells CASSELAGRGYTF. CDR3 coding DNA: TGCGCCAGCAGTGAGTTGGCAGGGAGAGGCTACACCTTC.

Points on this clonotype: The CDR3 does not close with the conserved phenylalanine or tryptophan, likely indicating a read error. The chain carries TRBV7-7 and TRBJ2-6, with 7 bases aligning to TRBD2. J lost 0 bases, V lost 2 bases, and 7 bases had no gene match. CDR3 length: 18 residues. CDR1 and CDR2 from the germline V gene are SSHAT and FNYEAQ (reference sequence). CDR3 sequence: CASSLSGRAHSGANVLTP. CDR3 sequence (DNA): TGTGCCAGCAGCTTATCAGGGAGGGCGCACTCTGGGGCCAACGTCCTGACTCCA.

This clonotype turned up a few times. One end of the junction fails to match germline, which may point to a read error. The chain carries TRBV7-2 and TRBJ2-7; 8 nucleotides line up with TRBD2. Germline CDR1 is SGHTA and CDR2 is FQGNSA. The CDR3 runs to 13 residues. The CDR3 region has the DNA TGCGCCAGCAGCCGATCCGGGACTAGCGAGCAGTACTTC. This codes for CASSRSGTSEQYF.

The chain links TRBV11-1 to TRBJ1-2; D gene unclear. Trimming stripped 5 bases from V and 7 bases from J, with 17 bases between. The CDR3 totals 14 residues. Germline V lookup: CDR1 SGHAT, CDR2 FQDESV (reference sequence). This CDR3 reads CASSQYHESFGYTF. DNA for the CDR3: TGTGCCAGCAGCCAATATCACGAAAGTTTTGGCTACACCTTC.